Presented here are 8 T cell receptor beta chains from one specimen sequenced in a study of shared clonotypes between healthy human individuals. Only in-frame clones appear in the TCRdb table, and some are missing; sequencing was by immunoSEQ multiplex PCR. The repertoire holds 2.5 million or so clones, with 90% to 95% as singletons. The sequenced material came from naive CD4+ T cells sorted from blood. Documented subset: CD45RA+ positively selected. The receptor set was obtained from a man younger than 30 in good health.

The chain couples TRBV7-8 to TRBJ2-7, with 10 positions matching TRBD2. In germline, CDR1 is SGHVS, CDR2 FQNEAQ. CDR3 length: 16 amino acids. V lost 2 bases, J lost 3 bases, and 7 bases stayed unmatched. The CDR3 here is CASSLTGLATIYEQYF. The CDR3 DNA follows: TGTGCCAGCAGCTTAACGGGACTAGCGACGATCTACGAGCAGTACTTC. The full variable domain, completed using reference TRBV7-8 and TRBJ2-7, is GAGVSQSPRYKVAKRGQDVALRCDPISGHVSLFWYQQALGQGPEFLTYFQNEAQLDKSGLPSDRFFAERPEGSVSTLKIQRTQQEDSAVYLCASSLTGLATIYEQYFGPGTRLTVT.

This clone has only a few counts. The gene calls are TRBV11-2 and TRBJ1-3; D may be TRBD1 (5 bases). V was pared by 4 bases and J by 3 bases, with 10 bases between. The CDR3 sequence is 14 residues long. The germline gives CDR1 SGHAT, CDR2 FQNNGV. The CDR3 DNA reads TGTGCCAGCAGCTCATCAGGGAGTGGAAACACCATATATTTT. Translated: CASSSSGSGNTIYF. Full variable domain (rest looked up from reference TRBV11-2 and TRBJ1-3): EAGVAQSPRYKIIEKRQSVAFWCNPISGHATLYWYQQILGQGPKLLIQFQNNGVVDDSQLPKDRFSAERLKGVDSTLKIQPAKLEDSAVYLCASSSSGSGNTIYFGEGSWLTVV.

The genes are TRBV11-2 and TRBJ2-7; D is perhaps TRBD2 (6 bases). The V gene lost 1 base and the J gene lost 5 bases, with 15 bases spanning the gap. The CDR3 is 15 amino acids. Germline-derived CDR1 and CDR2 are SGHAT and FQNNGV. The CDR3 loop reads CASSLGVLAINEQYF. The CDR3 DNA follows: TGTGCCAGCAGCTTAGGTGTACTAGCTATCAACGAGCAGTACTTC.

Comments on this clone: At the DNA level, this CDR3 is encoded by other sequences in the same sample as well. The chain has TRBV6-5 and TRBJ2-3; 7 bases fit TRBD2. The CDR3 is made up of 12 amino acids. The germline gives CDR1 MNHEY, CDR2 SVGAGI. V gave up 8 bases and J gave up 2 bases; unmatched junction bases: 1. DNA of the CDR3: TGTGCCAGCCGGGGGGACACAGATACGCAGTATTTT. The encoded protein is CASRGDTDTQYF.

Of note for this clone: The same CDR3 also results from other DNA sequences found in this sample. This chain uses TRBV18 with TRBJ2-3; 9 positions match TRBD2. V gave up 3 bases and J gave up 3 bases; unmatched junction bases: 4. The germline gives CDR1 KGHSH, CDR2 LQKENI. The CDR3 is 15 residues long. CDR3 DNA: TGTGCCAGCTCACCGGTCCTAGCGGGGACAGATACGCAGTATTTT. This sequence encodes CASSPVLAGTDTQYF.

The rearrangement joins TRBV30 to TRBJ2-3; D is perhaps TRBD2 (6 bases). Germline assignment: CDR1 GTSNPN and CDR2 SVGIG (reference sequence). The CDR3 consists of 21 residues. Between the trimmed V and J ends, which lost 8 bases and 0 bases, there was a span of 36 bases. The DNA of the CDR3 is TGTGCCAGAGGGATTATTAGGGCTGACCGACTAGGACTCGCTAGCACAGATACGCAGTATTTT. Protein sequence: CARGIIRADRLGLASTDTQYF.

The table lists this clone with a few counts. The rearrangement uses TRBV20-1 and TRBJ1-1; no firm D call. The CDR3 extends over 11 amino acids. Germline V gene lookup returns CDR1 DFQATT and CDR2 SNEGSKA (reference sequence). Trimming removed 7 bases at V and 1 base at J, with 7 bases between. CDR3 in amino acids: CSGRPNTEAFF. The CDR3 nucleotides are TGCAGTGGTCGGCCGAACACTGAAGCTTTCTTT.

The rearrangement uses TRBV5-1 and TRBJ2-5; TRBD1 matches 9 bases. J lost 4 bases, V lost 0 bases, and 4 bases had no gene match. The CDR3 totals 15 residues. Looked up from germline, CDR1 is SGHRS and CDR2 is YFSETQ. CDR3 bases: TGCGCCAGCAGCTTGGCCAAGGGACAGGGAGAGACCCAGTACTTC. Its protein is CASSLAKGQGETQYF.